This entry lists 8 T cell receptor beta chains sequenced from one sample in a study of technical replicates of blood from four donors. Only in-frame clones appear in the TCRdb table, and some are missing; sequencing was by immunoSEQ multiplex PCR. The table records 50,000 to 65,000 clones, around 92% of them present only once. The sequenced sample was PBMCs. The receptors derive from a human donor in good health. Some clones in this sample may be carry-over from other donors' samples.

The chain links TRBV7-8 to TRBJ2-1, with 7 positions matching TRBD1. The germline V gene has CDR1 SGHVS and CDR2 FQNEAQ. V was pared by 6 bases and J by 14 bases, with 7 bases of the junction left unmatched. The CDR3 is 11 residues long. The CDR3, as DNA: TGTGCCAGCAGTCTTGACAGGGACAAGTTCTTC. It encodes CASSLDRDKFF.

The J gene is TRBJ2-7, the V gene TRBV7-2; unclear D gene. Germline V gene data show CDR1 as SGHTA and CDR2 as FQGNSA. The CDR3 is 13 amino acids. Between the trimmed V and J ends, which lost 1 base and 9 bases, there was a span of 13 bases. DNA for the CDR3: TGTGCCAGCAGCTTAGGGTTAACGGCAGGGCAGTACTTC. Its protein is CASSLGLTAGQYF.

DNA of the CDR3: TGCGCCAGCAGCTTGGTGACGTTTATACAGGGCACTGAAGCTTTCTTT. Translating it yields CASSLVTFIQGTEAFF. The V and J genes are TRBV5-1 and TRBJ1-1; weak D call: TRBD1 (6 bases). Germline V gene data show CDR1 as SGHRS and CDR2 as YFSETQ. The CDR3 contains 16 residues. V gave up 0 bases and J gave up 4 bases, with 16 bases separating them.

The chain uses TRBV6-5 and TRBJ1-2; 7 nucleotides agree with TRBD1. The CDR3 is 14 amino acids. The V segment lost 6 bases and the J segment 2 bases; nucleotides outside the gene matches: 6. The germline gives CDR1 MNHEY, CDR2 SVGAGI. The CDR3 DNA reads as TGTGCCAGCAGCCCGGACAGGAGAAACTATGGCTACACCTTC. Translation: CASSPDRRNYGYTF.

This chain connects TRBV11-3 to TRBJ2-6, with unresolved D. Trimming took 5 bases from V and 0 from J, leaving 11 bases between them. CDR3 length: 16 residues. The germline V gene encodes CDR1 SGHNT and CDR2 YENEEA. CDR3 in DNA: TGTGCCAGCAGCCCTCCGGAGAGCTCTGGGGCCAACGTCCTGACTTTC. It yields the protein CASSPPESSGANVLTF. The entire variable domain, with the rest obtained from reference TRBV11-3 and TRBJ2-6, is as follows: EAGVVQSPRYKIIEKKQPVAFWCNPISGHNTLYWYLQNLGQGPELLIRYENEEAVDDSQLPKDRFSAERLKGVDSTLKIQPAELGDSAVYLCASSPPESSGANVLTFGAGSRLTVL.

J is TRBJ1-2 and V is TRBV4-3; 11 positions agree with TRBD1. CDR1 is LGHNA, CDR2 YSLEER, per germline. Trimming cost V 1 base and J 5 bases; bases outside gene matches: 3. CDR3 size: 15 residues. CDR3 loop: CASSQAGTGGYGYTF. Here the CDR3 DNA reads TGCGCCAGCAGCCAAGCGGGGACAGGGGGGTATGGCTACACCTTC.

V is TRBV11-2 and J is TRBJ2-3; TRBD1 matches at 10 bases. The CDR3 totals 18 residues. The trim removed 5 bases at V and 3 bases at J, leaving 14 bases unmatched. Germline CDR1 SGHAT, CDR2 FQNNGV. CDR3 region: CASSQRTGGQVGTDTQYF. The CDR3, as DNA: TGTGCCAGCAGCCAAAGGACAGGGGGACAGGTCGGGACAGATACGCAGTATTTT.

This chain's CDR3 is CASKRKTGTKRETQYF. The CDR3 nucleotides read TGTGCCAGCAAGAGGAAGACAGGAACGAAGAGGGAGACCCAGTACTTC. V usage is TRBV2 and J usage is TRBJ2-5; D may be TRBD1 (6 bases). Germline assignment: CDR1 SNHLY and CDR2 FYNNEI. The germline V and J ends were trimmed by 7 bases and 5 bases, with 23 bases remaining between them. This CDR3 has 16 amino acids.